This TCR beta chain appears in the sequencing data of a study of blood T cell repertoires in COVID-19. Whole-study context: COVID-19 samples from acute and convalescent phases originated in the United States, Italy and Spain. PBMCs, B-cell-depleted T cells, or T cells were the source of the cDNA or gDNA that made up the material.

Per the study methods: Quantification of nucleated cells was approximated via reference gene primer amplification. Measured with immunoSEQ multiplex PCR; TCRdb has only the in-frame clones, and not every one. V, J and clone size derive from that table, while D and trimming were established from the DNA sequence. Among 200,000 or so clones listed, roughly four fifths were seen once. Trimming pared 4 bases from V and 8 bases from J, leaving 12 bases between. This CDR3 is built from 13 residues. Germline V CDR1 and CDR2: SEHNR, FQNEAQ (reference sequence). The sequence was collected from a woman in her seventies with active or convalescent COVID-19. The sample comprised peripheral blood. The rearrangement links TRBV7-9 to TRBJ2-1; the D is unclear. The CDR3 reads CASSSVVVHEQFF. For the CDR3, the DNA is TGTGCCAGCAGCTCCGTAGTAGTCCATGAGCAGTTCTTC. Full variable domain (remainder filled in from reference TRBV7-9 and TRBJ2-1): DTGVSQNPRHKITKRGQNVTFRCDPISEHNRLYWYRQTLGQGPEFLTYFQNEAQLEKSRLLSDRFSAERPKGSFSTLEIQRTEQGDSAMYLCASSSVVVHEQFFGPGTRLTVL.